Listed here are 20 T cell receptor beta chains from one sample, sequenced in a study of shared clonotypes between healthy human individuals. Data came from immunoSEQ multiplex PCR; TCRdb stores just in-frame clones and leaves some out. The sample contains some 1,600,000 clones, under 99% of which appear only once. Source material: naive CD4+ T cells sorted from blood. Subset denoted: CD45RA+ positively selected. All receptors derive from a man younger than 45 in good health.

The J gene is TRBJ2-7, the V gene TRBV19; 9 bases are shared with TRBD2. V lost 3 bases and J lost 2; bases outside the gene matches: 5. Germline assignment: CDR1 LNHDA and CDR2 SQIVND (reference sequence). CDR3 length equals 15 residues. CDR3 protein: CASSMRGGRAYEQYF. The CDR3 nucleotides are TGTGCCAGTAGTATGCGGGGCGGGAGGGCCTACGAGCAGTACTTC.

The CDR3 nucleotides read TGTGCCAGCGGGCGGACCGTCGGGGGCTACACCTTC. Its translation: CASGRTVGGYTF. The J gene is TRBJ1-2, the V gene TRBV9; D unclear. With 7 bases removed from V and 8 bases from J, the gap between germline ends came to 15 bases. CDR1 and CDR2 (germline): SGDLS, YYNGEE. The CDR3 extends over 12 amino acids.

The J gene is TRBJ1-1, the V gene TRBV9, with no clear D. Trimming took 0 bases from V and 7 from J, leaving 13 bases between them. Germline V gene lookup returns CDR1 SGDLS and CDR2 YYNGEE. The CDR3 runs 14 residues. The CDR3 region has the DNA TGTGCCAGCAGCGTAGTCTCAGGCTCCCTTGAAGCTTTCTTT. Protein: CASSVVSGSLEAFF.

The chain combines TRBV4-3 with TRBJ2-1, with D tentatively TRBD1 or TRBD2 (5 bases each). Germline V CDR1 and CDR2: LGHNA, YSLEER. The CDR3 runs 18 residues. V lost 1 base to trimming and J lost 2 bases, with 18 bases between them. The CDR3 DNA reads TGCGCCAGCAGCCAAGGAGTGTGGGCAGGGAGCCCCTACAATGAGCAGTTCTTC. Its translation is CASSQGVWAGSPYNEQFF.

As regards this clone: This same CDR3 is encoded by further DNA sequences in the sample. The V and J genes are TRBV5-1 and TRBJ2-2, with TRBD2 matching over 10 bases. CDR1 is SGHRS, CDR2 YFSETQ, per germline. J lost 5 bases, V lost 0 bases, and 1 base had no gene match. The CDR3 has 15 residues. For the CDR3, the DNA is TGCGCCAGCAGCTTGGGACTAGCGGGTACCGGGGAGCTGTTTTTT. This translates into CASSLGLAGTGELFF.

V and J are TRBV7-8 and TRBJ2-1; D is possibly TRBD1 (7 bases). The germline V gene encodes CDR1 SGHVS and CDR2 FQNEAQ. This CDR3 spans 13 amino acids. Trimming shortened V by 5 bases and J by 3 bases, and 8 bases separated the two germline ends. This chain's CDR3 is CASSQGGYNEQFF. The DNA for the CDR3 is TGTGCCAGCAGCCAGGGGGGCTACAATGAGCAGTTCTTC.

This clone was recorded once. J is TRBJ1-5 and V is TRBV19; D may be TRBD1 (6 bases). The length of the CDR3 is 18 residues. Trimming pared 3 bases from V and 0 bases from J, leaving 18 bases between. Germline V gene sequence: CDR1 LNHDA, CDR2 SQIVND (reference sequence). CDR3 region: CASSMGTGGAPSNQPQHF. The CDR3 bases are TGTGCCAGTAGTATGGGCACGGGGGGGGCTCCTAGCAATCAGCCCCAGCATTTT.

The chain combines TRBV10-3 with TRBJ2-1; 11 bases line up with TRBD2. Per the germline V gene, CDR1 is ENHRY and CDR2 is SYGVKD. The CDR3 spans 14 residues. Trimming cost V 5 bases and J 5 bases; bases outside gene matches: 2. This CDR3 reads CAISPGLADNEQFF. Here the CDR3 DNA reads TGTGCCATCAGTCCGGGACTAGCGGACAATGAGCAGTTCTTC.

This rearrangement joins TRBV11-2 to TRBJ2-7; tentative D call: TRBD1 (6 bases). Germline values: CDR1 SGHAT, CDR2 FQNNGV. This CDR3 has 17 residues. The V gene lost 3 bases and the J gene lost 0 bases, with 18 bases spanning the gap. The CDR3 spells CASSFRSPRTASYEQYF. In nucleotides, the CDR3 is TGTGCCAGCAGCTTCCGCAGCCCCAGGACAGCCTCCTACGAGCAGTACTTC.

For this clone: Other DNA sequences in the sample encode the same CDR3. The rearrangement uses TRBV5-1 and TRBJ2-7, with 13 bases that match TRBD2. The germline V gene has CDR1 SGHRS and CDR2 YFSETQ. The CDR3 runs 14 residues. V lost 4 bases, J lost 5 bases, and 3 bases stayed unmatched. This CDR3 reads CASSPGLAGDEQYF. The CDR3 nucleotides read TGCGCCAGCAGCCCCGGACTAGCGGGAGACGAGCAGTACTTC.

Of note for this clone: This same CDR3 is encoded by further DNA sequences in the sample. The CDR3 DNA sequence: TGTGCCAGTAGAGGGTCCTACAATGAGCAGTTCTTC. Translation gives CASRGSYNEQFF. The chain couples TRBV19 to TRBJ2-1, with D hard to call. In germline, CDR1 is LNHDA, CDR2 SQIVND (reference sequence). V shed 6 bases and J shed 1 base, with 4 bases lying between them. This CDR3 is 12 amino acids long.

The V and J genes are TRBV5-5 and TRBJ1-3; D call uncertain. The CDR3 runs to 17 residues. CDR1 is SGHKS, CDR2 YYEKEE, per germline (reference sequence). The V and J ends lost 0 bases and 1 base respectively, with 14 bases between them. The CDR3 coding sequence is TGTGCCAGCAGCTTGGCATTCCATGGTCAGTCTGGAAACACCATATATTTT. It translates to CASSLAFHGQSGNTIYF.

This chain connects TRBV13 to TRBJ2-2, with 8 nucleotides matching TRBD2. With 5 bases clipped from V and 1 base from J, the junction kept 3 bases outside the gene matches. Looked up from germline, CDR1 is PRHDT and CDR2 is FYEKMQ (reference sequence). This CDR3 spans 15 amino acids. CDR3 sequence reads: CASSTGLGNTGELFF. The CDR3 DNA follows: TGTGCCAGCAGCACGGGACTAGGGAACACCGGGGAGCTGTTTTTT.

The rearrangement joins TRBV5-8 to TRBJ2-5, with D perhaps TRBD2 (6 bases). The CDR3 sequence is 15 residues long. V was trimmed by 4 bases and J by 7 bases, leaving 20 bases between them. Germline CDR1 reads SGHTS; CDR2 reads YDEGEE. DNA for the CDR3: TGTGCCAGCAGCCGACCTACTAGCTATCTTTCGACCCAGTACTTC. Amino acids: CASSRPTSYLSTQYF.

The CDR3 sequence is CASSLGVGEKLFF. CDR3 in DNA: TGTGCCAGCAGCCTCGGGGTTGGGGAAAAACTGTTTTTT. V usage is TRBV5-6 and J usage is TRBJ1-4; D is uncertain. CDR1 is SGHDT and CDR2 is YYEEEE in the germline V gene. The ends were cut back, 4 bases at V and 8 bases at J, with 12 bases in the middle. This CDR3 has 13 residues.

V is TRBV5-1 and J is TRBJ2-5, with no clear D. Germline values: CDR1 SGHRS, CDR2 YFSETQ. This CDR3 comprises 14 residues. Trimming pared 0 bases from V and 7 bases from J, leaving 13 bases between. CDR3 residues: CASSLAGEILTQYF. CDR3 sequence (DNA): TGCGCCAGCAGCTTGGCCGGAGAGATCTTGACCCAGTACTTC.

J is TRBJ2-1 and V is TRBV6-5; no reliable D call. Per the germline V gene, CDR1 is MNHEY and CDR2 is SVGAGI. V lost 4 bases and J 4 bases, leaving 17 bases between the germline ends. This CDR3 is 16 amino acids long. The CDR3 DNA reads as TGTGCCAGCAGTTCTGGTCTCCGGGCAGGATACAATGAGCAGTTCTTC. This encodes CASSSGLRAGYNEQFF.

This clone was seen once. This chain connects TRBV20-1 to TRBJ2-1; D is unclear. Trimming took off 6 bases at V and 6 bases at J, with 6 bases between the two ends. The CDR3 is 10 residues long. Germline-derived CDR1 and CDR2 are DFQATT and SNEGSKA (reference sequence). CDR3 amino acids: CSAGPNEQFF. CDR3 sequence (DNA): TGCAGTGCAGGGCCCAATGAGCAGTTCTTC.

V usage is TRBV28 and J usage is TRBJ2-7, with a tentative D call TRBD1 (6 bases). Germline V gene data show CDR1 as MDHEN and CDR2 as SYDVKM. The ends were cut back, 7 bases at V and 3 bases at J, with 13 bases in the middle. The CDR3 extends over 13 amino acids. The CDR3, as DNA: TGTGCCAGCACCCGGGGCAGGGGCTACGAGCAGTACTTC. Translation: CASTRGRGYEQYF.

This sequence joins TRBV5-1 and TRBJ1-4; no reliable D call. V was trimmed by 0 bases and J by 2 bases, leaving 11 bases between them. Germline CDR1 is SGHRS and CDR2 is YFSETQ. The CDR3 consists of 16 residues. The CDR3 reads CASSLGYQVTNEKLFF. CDR3 sequence (DNA): TGCGCCAGCAGCTTGGGTTACCAGGTGACTAATGAAAAACTGTTTTTT.